This TCR beta chain stems from a study of cytomegalovirus exposure and HLA in healthy donors. PCR primers comprised 60 Vbeta and 13 Jbeta primers. Some clones are missing from TCRdb's copy, which holds only in-frame ones; the method was immunoSEQ multiplex PCR. The sample holds approximately 200,000 clones, 82% seen once. The sequenced sample consisted of PBMCs. This receptor was taken from a boy aged 2 to 10 in good health and CMV-seronegative.

The chain's CDR3 is CSTPGQSGDEQFF. CDR3 in DNA: TGCAGCACGCCGGGACAGTCGGGGGATGAGCAGTTCTTC. The rearrangement uses TRBV29-1 and TRBJ2-1; tentative D call: TRBD1 (7 bases). The germline V gene has CDR1 SQVTM and CDR2 ANQGSEA. The V gene lost 8 bases and the J gene lost 8 bases, with 19 bases spanning the gap. This CDR3 has 13 residues.